These 12 T cell receptor beta chains were sequenced from one sample in a study of blood T cell repertoires in COVID-19. Profiled with immunoSEQ multiplex PCR; TCRdb holds only in-frame clones, not every one. There are hundreds of thousands of clones in the sample; 70% to 90% occur only once, and 0.99% lies in the top ten. Sequenced sample: peripheral blood. The receptors originated from a woman aged 40 to 49 who had recovered from COVID-19.

Regarding this clone: Relative to the germline gene, one junction end is altered; a read error may explain this. This chain connects TRBV7-8 to TRBJ1-2, with D perhaps TRBD1 (6 bases). CDR3 length: 12 residues. Germline CDR1 SGHVS, CDR2 FQNEAQ. CDR3 DNA: TGTGCCAGCAGCTTATCGGCGCCAGGGGCCCGCTTC. Its protein product is CASSLSAPGARF.

This sequence joins TRBV5-8 and TRBJ2-7; 7 positions match TRBD1. The V gene end was trimmed by 4 bases and the J gene end by 2 bases; junction bases not matched to a gene: 9. This CDR3 has 15 amino acids. Germline CDR1 and CDR2: SGHTS and YDEGEE. CDR3 bases: TGTGCCAGCAGCCAGGGGGTTTCAGAGGCCTACGAGCAGTACGTC. It specifies CASSQGVSEAYEQYV.

The sample holds one count of this clone. CDR3 region: CSVEGQGLPGNTIYF. The CDR3, as DNA: TGCAGCGTTGAGGGACAGGGGTTACCTGGAAACACCATATATTTT. The chain carries TRBV29-1 and TRBJ1-3; 10 bases are shared with TRBD1. The V and J ends lost 3 bases and 2 bases, in that order; junction bases with no gene match: 4. The CDR3 loop spans 15 amino acids. Germline values: CDR1 SQVTM, CDR2 ANQGSEA.

The chain is built from TRBV5-4 and TRBJ2-7; 8 bases are a match to TRBD1. This CDR3 has 15 amino acids. Germline V gene data show CDR1 as SGHNT and CDR2 as YYREEE (reference sequence). Trimming at V came to 4 bases and at J to 5 bases, leaving 11 bases not matched to a gene. The CDR3 DNA reads TGTGCCAGCAGCGCCCTGACAGGGGTAAGCGACGAGCAGTACTTC. Its translation: CASSALTGVSDEQYF.

The rearrangement links TRBV5-1 to TRBJ2-7; D ambiguous. CDR3 length equals 15 residues. Trimming shortened V by 0 bases and J by 2 bases, and 12 bases separated the two germline ends. Germline CDR1 and CDR2: SGHRS and YFSETQ. This CDR3 is CASSLEAATTYEQYF. The CDR3 DNA sequence: TGCGCCAGCAGCTTGGAGGCGGCGACCACCTACGAGCAGTACTTC.

This chain joins TRBV7-8 and TRBJ2-3, with TRBD2 identical over 12 bases. Germline V gene data show CDR1 as SGHVS and CDR2 as FQNEAQ. With 8 bases clipped from V and 3 bases from J, the junction kept 12 bases outside the gene matches. The CDR3 loop spans 17 amino acids. CDR3 DNA: TGTGCCAGCCTCCGGGGGGGGACTAGCGGGCCGACAGATACGCAGTATTTT. It yields the protein CASLRGGTSGPTDTQYF.

This sequence joins TRBV7-2 and TRBJ2-1; 9 nucleotides match TRBD2. The V gene end was trimmed by 1 base and the J gene end by 7 bases; junction bases not matched to a gene: 11. CDR1 SGHTA and CDR2 FQGNSA come from the germline V gene. CDR3 length: 17 residues. CDR3 residues: CASSLGGSGSQGNEQFF. The CDR3 DNA reads TGTGCCAGCAGCTTAGGGGGTAGCGGGAGCCAGGGGAATGAGCAGTTCTTC.

The chain recombines TRBV5-4 with TRBJ2-5, with a possible D match to TRBD2 (5 bases). The CDR3 runs 13 residues. V shed 5 bases and J shed 7 bases, with 15 bases lying between them. Germline V gene sequence: CDR1 SGHNT, CDR2 YYREEE (reference sequence). The CDR3 bases are TGTGCCAGCAGGAGCGGACTGGAAGGGACCCAGTACTTC. Its protein product is CASRSGLEGTQYF.

This sequence joins TRBV6-2 or TRBV6-3 and TRBJ2-4, with TRBD1 identical over 7 bases. V lost 0 bases to trimming and J lost 7 bases; unmatched junction nucleotides: 3. This CDR3 region has 14 residues. Germline loops: CDR1 MNHEY, CDR2 SVGEGT. CDR3 in amino acids: CASSYSGRGNIQYF. In DNA, the CDR3 is TGTGCCAGCAGTTACTCGGGCAGGGGGAACATTCAGTACTTC.

This chain links TRBV9 with TRBJ1-4, with D possibly TRBD1 on 5 matching bases. V lost 4 bases and J lost 4, with 14 bases in between. Germline V lookup: CDR1 SGDLS, CDR2 YYNGEE. The CDR3 length is 15 residues. The CDR3, as DNA: TGTGCCAGCAGCCCCTGGGGGGGAGATAATGAAAAACTGTTTTTT. Its protein product is CASSPWGGDNEKLFF.

V and J are TRBV7-3 and TRBJ1-6, with D perhaps TRBD1 (5 bases). CDR1 and CDR2 (germline): SGHTA, FQGTGA. V lost 4 bases, J lost 8 bases, and 12 bases lay in between. The CDR3 is 14 amino acids. CDR3 bases: TGTGCCAGCAGCTACGGGACTCGGGATTCACCCCTCCACTTT. Its protein product is CASSYGTRDSPLHF.

The rearrangement uses TRBV30 and TRBJ1-1; 7 nucleotides line up with TRBD1. The length of the CDR3 is 12 residues. CDR1 and CDR2 (germline): GTSNPN, SVGIG (reference sequence). The ends lost 0 bases at V and 10 bases at J; junction bases unmatched: 5. The CDR3 sequence: CAWSVRGARAFF. DNA for the CDR3: TGTGCCTGGAGTGTCAGGGGGGCCCGAGCTTTCTTT. Variable domain in full (rest from reference TRBV30 and TRBJ1-1): SQTIHQWPATLVQPVGSPLSLECTVEGTSNPNLYWYRQAAGRGLQLLFYSVGIGQISSEVPQNLSASRPQDRQFILSSKKLLLSDSGFYLCAWSVRGARAFFGQGTRLTVV.